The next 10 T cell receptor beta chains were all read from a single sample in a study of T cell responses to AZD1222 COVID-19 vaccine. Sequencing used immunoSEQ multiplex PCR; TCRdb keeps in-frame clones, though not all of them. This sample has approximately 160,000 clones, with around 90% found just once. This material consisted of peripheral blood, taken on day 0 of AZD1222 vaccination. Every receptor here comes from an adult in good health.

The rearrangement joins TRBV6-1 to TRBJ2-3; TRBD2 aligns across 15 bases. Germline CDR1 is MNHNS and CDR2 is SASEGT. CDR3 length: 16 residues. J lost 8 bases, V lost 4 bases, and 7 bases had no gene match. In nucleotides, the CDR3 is TGTGCCAGCAGTGCGCGGACTAGCGGGAGGGCGAGTACGCAGTATTTT. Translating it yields CASSARTSGRASTQYF.

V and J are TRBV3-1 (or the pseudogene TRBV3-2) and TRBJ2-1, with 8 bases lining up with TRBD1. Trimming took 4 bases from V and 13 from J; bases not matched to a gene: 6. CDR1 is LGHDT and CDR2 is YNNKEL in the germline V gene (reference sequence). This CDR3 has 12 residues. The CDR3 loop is CASSLHGQGQFF. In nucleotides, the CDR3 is TGTGCCAGCAGCCTACACGGACAGGGACAGTTCTTC.

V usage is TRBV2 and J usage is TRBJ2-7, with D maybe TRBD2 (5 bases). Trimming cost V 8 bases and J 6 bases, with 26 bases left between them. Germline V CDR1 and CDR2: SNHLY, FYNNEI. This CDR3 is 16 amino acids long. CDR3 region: CASARREVLAGSEQYF. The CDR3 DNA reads TGTGCCAGCGCCCGACGTGAGGTGCTAGCTGGTTCCGAGCAGTACTTC.

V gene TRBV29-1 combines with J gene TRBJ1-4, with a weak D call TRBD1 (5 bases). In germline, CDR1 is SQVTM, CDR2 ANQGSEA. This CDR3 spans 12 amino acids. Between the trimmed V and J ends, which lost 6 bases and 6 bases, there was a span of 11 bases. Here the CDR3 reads CSVRKGDEKLFF. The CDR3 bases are TGCAGCGTCAGGAAAGGGGATGAAAAACTGTTTTTT.

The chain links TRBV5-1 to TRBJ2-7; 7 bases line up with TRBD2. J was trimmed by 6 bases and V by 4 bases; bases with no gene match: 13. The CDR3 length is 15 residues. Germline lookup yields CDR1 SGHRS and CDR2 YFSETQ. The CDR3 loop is CASSQASGTNFEQYF. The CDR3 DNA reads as TGCGCCAGCAGCCAGGCGAGCGGGACGAACTTCGAGCAGTACTTC.

CDR3 nucleotides: TGTGCCAGCAGCTTAGGCCCAGGGCCGATTGACTATAGCAATCAGCCCCAGCATTTT. The encoded protein is CASSLGPGPIDYSNQPQHF. The rearrangement joins TRBV7-6 to TRBJ1-5; tentatively, D is TRBD1 (5 bases). The V and J ends lost 1 base and 0 bases respectively, with 19 bases between them. CDR1 and CDR2 (germline): SGHVS, FNYEAQ. This CDR3 is built from 19 residues.

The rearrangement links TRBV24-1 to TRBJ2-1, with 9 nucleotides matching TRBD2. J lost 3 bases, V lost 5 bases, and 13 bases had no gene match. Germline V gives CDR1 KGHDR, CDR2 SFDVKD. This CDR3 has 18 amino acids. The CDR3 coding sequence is TGTGCCACCAGTGCTAGGGGAATGGCTAGCGGGGACTACAATGAGCAGTTCTTC. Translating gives CATSARGMASGDYNEQFF.

This CDR3 reads CASSLVAGKADGYTF. The CDR3, as DNA: TGCGCCAGCAGCTTGGTGGCAGGGAAGGCGGATGGCTACACCTTC. The chain uses TRBV5-1 and TRBJ1-2; TRBD1 might be the D (5 bases). V lost 0 bases and J 6 bases, leaving 15 bases between the germline ends. CDR1 and CDR2 from the germline V gene are SGHRS and YFSETQ. The CDR3 consists of 15 residues.

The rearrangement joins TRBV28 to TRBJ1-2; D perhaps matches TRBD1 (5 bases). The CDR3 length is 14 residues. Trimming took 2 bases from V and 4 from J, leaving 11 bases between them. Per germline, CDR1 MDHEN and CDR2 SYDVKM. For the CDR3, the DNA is TGTGCCAGCAGTTTAAGGCAGGGAACCTATGGCTACACCTTC. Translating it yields CASSLRQGTYGYTF.

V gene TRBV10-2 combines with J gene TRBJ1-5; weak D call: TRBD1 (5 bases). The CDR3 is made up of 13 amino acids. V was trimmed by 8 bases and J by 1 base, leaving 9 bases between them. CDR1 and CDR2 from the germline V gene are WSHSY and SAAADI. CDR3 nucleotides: TGCGCCAGCTTGCGGGACAGCAATCAGCCCCAGCATTTT. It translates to CASLRDSNQPQHF.